The T cell receptor beta chain under discussion was sequenced for a study of T cells after yellow fever vaccination. Study results and caveats: Post-booster reappearance was seen for most primary-vaccination clones (96% CD4, around 90% CD8).

MiXCR, run by TCRdb on the 5' RACE reads, gives a single entry per CDR3 protein. The data contain approximately 550,000 distinct CDR3 sequences, about a fifth of them singletons. V lost 0 bases and J lost 6; bases outside the gene matches: 11. Germline V CDR1 and CDR2: SGHRS, YFSETQ. The CDR3 has 16 residues. Regarding this clonotype: Its antigen is as yet unknown.

The sequence was obtained from a young man who received the YFV17D yellow fever vaccine. The source material was PBMCs, sampled 15 days after the yellow fever booster vaccination. The rearrangement uses TRBV5-1 and TRBJ1-1; 7 nucleotides line up with TRBD1. For the CDR3, the DNA is TGCGCCAGCAGCTTGGACGGACGGGGACAGTCATCTGAAGCTTTCTTT. Encoded protein: CASSLDGRGQSSEAFF.